This T cell receptor beta chain was recovered during a study of cytomegalovirus exposure and HLA in healthy donors. The protocol was immunoSEQ multiplex PCR, while the TCRdb copy is restricted to in-frame clones and leaves out a portion. The sample lists 250,000 to 350,000 clones, roughly 87% occurring once. What was sequenced was PBMCs. The source of this sequence is a woman in her thirties in good health and CMV-seropositive.

CDR3 region: CASKPAQVSSYEQYF. The CDR3, as DNA: TGTGCCAGCAAACCCGCACAGGTGAGCTCCTACGAGCAGTACTTC. The chain recombines TRBV28 with TRBJ2-7; tentative D call: TRBD1 (5 bases). The V gene's germline CDR1 is MDHEN and CDR2 SYDVKM. CDR3 length: 15 amino acids. Trimming pared 7 bases from V and 0 bases from J, leaving 16 bases between.